Reported below is one T cell receptor beta chain. Antigen: not known. Assay used: immunoSEQ multiplex PCR; TCRdb lists only in-frame clones, some missing. The table shows roughly 50,000 clones, with about nine tenths occurring only once. The data derive from a study of T cell clonotyping in hematopoietic cell transplantation. Study context: Recipient samples before transplant were obtained post-cytoreduction. Study outcomes and limitations: CD4 and CD8 repertoire contributions could not be separated without sorting.

Germline V gene sequence: CDR1 SGHRS, CDR2 YFSETQ. Trimming removed 5 bases at V and 3 bases at J, with 11 bases between. The CDR3 runs to 13 residues. The time point was: recipient sample about 28 days before transplant, after cytoreduction. Recipient blood drawn about 28 days pretransplant and days 30, 100, 180 after. Specimen: peripheral blood mononuclear cells, collected before stem cell transplant. The chain links TRBV5-1 to TRBJ1-1; no definite D call. The source is a man between 60 and 75 years old with biphenotypic leukemia. Some clones in this sample may be carry-over from other donors' samples. CDR3 DNA: TGCGCCAGCAGAGTTACAGCGGACACTGAAGCTTTCTTT. Protein product: CASRVTADTEAFF.